A selection of T cell receptor beta chains follows, all from one sample in a study of OX40 agonist ivuxolimab in advanced cancers. Some clones are missing from TCRdb's copy, which holds only in-frame ones; the method was immunoSEQ multiplex PCR. The sample consists of about 130,000 clones, 85% to 95% of them appearing once. The material was CD4+ or CD8+ T cells sorted from blood, obtained in a trial of the OX40 agonist ivuxolimab. Receptors were obtained from an adult with an advanced solid tumor such as melanoma, head and neck, liver or kidney cancer. Each CDR3 is given with its conserved first and last residue.

V gene,J gene,CDR3 protein
TRBV7-2,TRBJ1-4,CASSVKTGTGNEKLFF
TRBV27,TRBJ2-3,CASSLRGDREKKQYF
TRBV5-1,TRBJ1-4,CASSLGTGRPNEKLFF
TRBV2,TRBJ2-7,CASSLDRHEQYF
TRBV19,TRBJ1-1,CASSIGQGNTEAFF
TRBV5-1,TRBJ1-3,CASSAQVNSGNTIYF
TRBV19,TRBJ2-2,CASSGREGTGELFF
TRBV20-1,TRBJ1-2,CSANGLGGYTF
TRBV18,TRBJ2-1,CASSPRSQYNEQFF
TRBV28,TRBJ1-2,CASSLSRGHYGYTF
TRBV29-1,TRBJ1-1,CSVTTGGGTEAFF
TRBV6-1,-,CASSDFLQGGEQYF
TRBV7-2,TRBJ2-3,CASSRLTDTQYF
TRBV6-5,TRBJ1-4,CASSYSPTDEKLFF
TRBV7-9,TRBJ1-4,CASSPPAAEKLFF
TRBV5-6,TRBJ2-7,CASSVRPSAGWSHEQYF